This T cell receptor (beta chain) was retrieved from a study of T cell responses to AZD1222 COVID-19 vaccine. General observations from the study: Donors skewed white British and female; clonal diversity was possibly underestimated. The study sampled repertoires only after the peak T cell response. Reports indicate that nearly half of spike-specific TCRs are directed at unmutated variant regions.

Note on this clone: No antigen is known for it.

The length of the CDR3 is 14 residues. From germline, CDR1 is SGDLS and CDR2 YYNGEE. V was clipped by 0 bases and J by 4 bases, with 7 bases between them. Libraries were prepared by immunoSEQ multiplex PCR; TCRdb keeps only in-frame clonotypes and omits some of them. The sample shows about 88,000 clones, about 91% of them seen only once. The chain links TRBV9 to TRBJ1-4; D unresolved. The sequencing here drew on peripheral blood, taken on day 0 of AZD1222 vaccination. This sequence originates from an adult in good health. The CDR3 protein is CASSVGVDNEKLFF. The CDR3 DNA sequence: TGTGCCAGCAGCGTAGGTGTGGATAATGAAAAACTGTTTTTT.